Presented here are 14 T cell receptor beta chains from one specimen sequenced in a study of identifying expanded T cells in peripheral blood. Data came from immunoSEQ multiplex PCR; TCRdb stores just in-frame clones and leaves some out. The sample has 100,000 to 150,000 clones; over 65% are singletons. The specimen sequenced was blood. Receptor source: a person between 18 and 69 years old in good health.

The chain carries TRBV29-1 and TRBJ2-3; 9 bases match TRBD2. The CDR3 contains 17 residues. V lost 2 bases and J lost 2; bases outside the gene matches: 11. The germline V gene encodes CDR1 SQVTM and CDR2 ANQGSEA. The CDR3 DNA sequence: TGCAGCGTTGAAATCGCTAGCGGGGATCTCCTCACAGATACGCAGTATTTT. Encoded protein: CSVEIASGDLLTDTQYF.

The chain couples TRBV9 to TRBJ1-1; D is perhaps TRBD1 (5 bases). Germline V gene lookup returns CDR1 SGDLS and CDR2 YYNGEE. The V gene lost 4 bases and the J gene lost 3 bases, with 7 bases spanning the gap. CDR3 size: 12 residues. The CDR3 protein is CASSRGDTEAFF. CDR3 DNA: TGTGCCAGCAGCCGGGGGGACACTGAAGCTTTCTTT.

The chain combines TRBV5-4 with TRBJ2-3; 9 bases fit TRBD1. Germline CDR1 is SGHNT and CDR2 is YYREEE (reference sequence). Trimming removed 2 bases from V and 3 bases from J; junction bases left unmatched: 1. The CDR3 consists of 14 residues. In DNA form, the CDR3 reads TGTGCCAGCAGCTTACAGGGGGCTACAGATACGCAGTATTTT. Amino acids: CASSLQGATDTQYF.

This sequence joins TRBV7-2 and TRBJ1-1, with TRBD1 as a possible D gene (5 bases). Germline values: CDR1 SGHTA, CDR2 FQGNSA. Trimming took off 3 bases at V and 4 bases at J, with 12 bases between the two ends. CDR3 length: 14 amino acids. The CDR3, as DNA: TGTGCCAGCAGCTTGCAGGCCCAGGGCACTGAAGCTTTCTTT. Protein sequence: CASSLQAQGTEAFF.

This chain connects TRBV6-1 to TRBJ1-1, with D uncertain. Germline loops: CDR1 MNHNS, CDR2 SASEGT. V lost 5 bases and J lost 1, with 5 bases in between. CDR3 length equals 12 residues. The CDR3 bases are TGTGCCAGCAGTCGGGGGAACACTGAAGCTTTCTTT. Translation: CASSRGNTEAFF.

This chain uses TRBV21-1 with TRBJ2-1. TRBV21-1 is recorded as a pseudogene. The CDR3 is made up of 15 amino acids. CDR3 nucleotide sequence: TGTGCCAGCAGCAAATTTTTTGACCGAACCAATGAGCAGTTCTTC. Amino acids: CASSKFFDRTNEQFF.

The genes are TRBV6-5 and TRBJ2-7, with TRBD1 identical over 9 bases. This CDR3 is 14 amino acids long. Germline V gives CDR1 MNHEY, CDR2 SVGAGI. The trim removed 8 bases at V and 6 bases at J, leaving 11 bases unmatched. The CDR3 here is CASLNPGTGTEQYF. CDR3 DNA sequence: TGTGCCAGCCTAAACCCCGGGACAGGGACCGAGCAGTACTTC.

The sample holds a few counts of this clone. The CDR3: CASSQAGTRTEAFF. DNA of the CDR3: TGCGCCAGCAGCCAAGCAGGGACCCGGACTGAAGCTTTCTTT. V usage is TRBV4-3 and J usage is TRBJ1-1; TRBD1 might be the D (5 bases). The CDR3 consists of 14 residues. V gave up 1 base and J gave up 5 bases, with 11 bases separating them. Germline V gene sequence: CDR1 LGHNA, CDR2 YSLEER.

The chain links TRBV2 to TRBJ1-5; 7 bases are shared with TRBD1. The CDR3 sequence is 15 residues long. V shed 2 bases, J shed 1 base, and the junction held 2 bases outside the gene matches. CDR1 and CDR2 (germline): SNHLY, FYNNEI. The CDR3 spells CASSESRGSNQPQHF. The CDR3 bases are TGTGCCAGCAGTGAATCCAGGGGGAGCAATCAGCCCCAGCATTTT.

The chain is built from TRBV7-9 and TRBJ1-4; weak D call: TRBD1 (6 bases). The CDR3 spans 14 residues. Trimming shortened V by 5 bases and J by 6 bases, and 13 bases separated the two germline ends. Germline V CDR1 and CDR2: SEHNR, FQNEAQ (reference sequence). The CDR3, as DNA: TGTGCCAGCAGCCCCACAGGGAAGTATGAAAAACTGTTTTTT. Its translation: CASSPTGKYEKLFF.

In its sample, this clone was seen once. The chain has TRBV10-2 and TRBJ2-5, with a weak D call TRBD1 (6 bases). The germline V gene has CDR1 WSHSY and CDR2 SAAADI. Trimming took off 7 bases at V and 2 bases at J, with 14 bases between the two ends. This CDR3 comprises 14 residues. This CDR3 reads CASKPGHSQETQYF. The CDR3 DNA sequence: TGCGCCAGCAAACCGGGACATTCGCAAGAGACCCAGTACTTC.

The chain recombines TRBV18 with TRBJ1-4; TRBD1 might be the D (6 bases). CDR3 length equals 15 residues. Germline values: CDR1 KGHSH, CDR2 LQKENI. V lost 3 bases and J 10 bases, leaving 18 bases between the germline ends. CDR3 amino acids: CASSPSQGIEGKLFF. CDR3 coding DNA: TGTGCCAGCTCACCGAGCCAGGGGATCGAAGGAAAACTGTTTTTT.

The chain carries TRBV14 and TRBJ1-2; 8 positions match TRBD1. The CDR3 runs to 15 residues. The V gene end was trimmed by 4 bases and the J gene end by 3 bases; junction bases not matched to a gene: 7. Germline CDR1 reads SGHDN; CDR2 reads FVKESK. The CDR3: CASSPWTGTDYGYTF. The CDR3 DNA reads TGTGCCAGCAGCCCCTGGACAGGGACAGACTATGGCTACACCTTC. Drawing the rest from reference TRBV14 and TRBJ1-2, the complete variable domain is EAGVTQFPSHSVIEKGQTVTLRCDPISGHDNLYWYRRVMGKEIKFLLHFVKESKQDESGMPNNRFLAERTGGTYSTLKVQPAELEDSGVYFCASSPWTGTDYGYTFGSGTRLTVV.

This clone has only a few counts. V and J are TRBV30 and TRBJ1-1; D is possibly TRBD1 (6 bases). Looked up from germline, CDR1 is GTSNPN and CDR2 is SVGIG (reference sequence). The CDR3 covers 11 residues. V was clipped by 3 bases and J by 11 bases, with 13 bases between them. The CDR3 bases are TGTGCCTGGAGAGTTGGACAGACGGCTTTCTTT. It specifies CAWRVGQTAFF.